This entry lists 6 T cell receptor beta chains sequenced from one sample in a study of lymphopenia after photon versus proton radiotherapy. The repertoire was sequenced with immunoSEQ multiplex PCR; TCRdb's copy has only in-frame clones and lacks some. The top ten hold 6.8% of the sample, which has fewer than 35,000 clones, 90% seen once. The source was peripheral blood, collected from a patient treated with photon-based radiotherapy. These receptors originate from a woman between 50 and 59 years old with pancreatic cancer.

The V call is TRBV9, the J call TRBJ2-7; 9 nucleotides match TRBD2. Per the germline V gene, CDR1 is SGDLS and CDR2 is YYNGEE. With 2 bases clipped from V and 5 bases from J, the junction kept 2 bases outside the gene matches. This CDR3 region has 13 residues. The CDR3 bases are TGTGCCAGCAGCGTTGCGGGAGGGGACGAGCAGTACTTC. Its protein is CASSVAGGDEQYF.

Here the CDR3 DNA reads TGTGCCAGCAGGGGACACGGTCTCTACAATGAGCAGTTCTTC. Protein: CASRGHGLYNEQFF. The chain employs TRBV27 and TRBJ2-1; perhaps TRBD1 as D (6 bases). The CDR3 spans 14 residues. The ends were cut back, 6 bases at V and 3 bases at J, with 12 bases in the middle. Per the germline V gene, CDR1 is MNHEY and CDR2 is SMNVEV (reference sequence).

This chain joins TRBV4-1 and TRBJ2-3, with 12 bases fitting TRBD1. Germline V gene sequence: CDR1 MGHRA, CDR2 YSYEKL. With 5 bases clipped from V and 4 bases from J, the junction kept 7 bases outside the gene matches. The CDR3 runs to 16 residues. The CDR3 here is CASSTRGQGASDTQYF. DNA for the CDR3: TGCGCCAGCAGCACCCGGGGACAGGGGGCTTCAGATACGCAGTATTTT.

The rearrangement joins TRBV2 to TRBJ2-3; TRBD2 might be the D (5 bases). Trimming took off 5 bases at V and 1 base at J, with 13 bases between the two ends. The CDR3 covers 15 residues. Germline V gene data show CDR1 as SNHLY and CDR2 as FYNNEI. In nucleotides, the CDR3 is TGTGCCAGCAGTCCGAGTGCGGGCCGCACAGATACGCAGTATTTT. It translates to CASSPSAGRTDTQYF.

The rearrangement links TRBV11-3 to TRBJ2-3, with D unclear. The CDR3 length is 12 residues. CDR1 and CDR2 (germline): SGHNT, YENEEA. Deletions cut 4 bases from V and 3 bases from J, with 5 bases between. CDR3 loop: CASSSRTDTQYF. The CDR3 DNA follows: TGTGCCAGCAGCTCCAGAACAGATACGCAGTATTTT.

The chain carries TRBV11-2 and TRBJ1-1; no reliable D call. Between the trimmed V and J ends, which lost 5 bases and 2 bases, there was a span of 15 bases. Germline V gene data show CDR1 as SGHAT and CDR2 as FQNNGV. The CDR3 contains 15 residues. The CDR3, as DNA: TGTGCCAGCAGCCGACTAGGGCAGATCAACACTGAAGCTTTCTTT. It is translated as CASSRLGQINTEAFF.